These T cell receptor beta chains were read from a single sample in a study of cytomegalovirus exposure and HLA in healthy donors. Sequencing was performed with immunoSEQ multiplex PCR; in TCRdb, only in-frame clones are kept and a portion is missing. The repertoire holds a few hundred thousand clones, with around 91% as singletons. The sample consisted of PBMCs. These receptors originate from a woman aged 18-29 years in good health and CMV-seronegative. The CDR3 runs from the conserved cysteine through the conserved F or W. The order of the fields is V gene, J gene, CDR3 protein.

TRBV19	TRBJ2-5	CASSTGHIQETQYF
TRBV10-3	TRBJ1-6	CAISEYPGQNSPLHF
TRBV9	TRBJ1-1	CASSVAGLGDTEAFF
TRBV27	TRBJ2-5	CASSSLTSGATRTQYF
TRBV7-6	TRBJ1-1	CASSRGTGDSNTEAFF
TRBV5-6	TRBJ2-5	CASSLLGTEQETQYF
TRBV5-6	TRBJ2-1	CASSPLAYNEQFF
TRBV28	TRBJ2-7	CASSLSTGSVAYEQYF
TRBV19	TRBJ1-1	CASSLGQVNTEAFF
TRBV7-9	TRBJ1-1	CASSSGAEAFF
TRBV6-5	TRBJ1-1	CASSPGQGALAEAFF
TRBV6-5	TRBJ2-5	CASTKGGEETQYF
TRBV6-6	TRBJ1-2	CASTPDTNYGYTF
TRBV5-1	TRBJ2-3	CASSLVVGSADTQYF
TRBV29-1	TRBJ2-5	CSVVGAGPETQYF
TRBV27	TRBJ2-3	CASSLSRLAGGLYLPVRNTDTQYF
TRBV27	TRBJ1-1	CASSLKQYTEAFF
TRBV4-1	TRBJ1-5	CASSQGAGGIRSNQPQHF
TRBV7-6	TRBJ2-5	CASSLGHSQETQYF
TRBV2	TRBJ2-1	CASSEWAPSYNEQFF
TRBV5-1	TRBJ1-4	CASSLRAQNEKLFF
TRBV13	TRBJ1-2	CASSLPGTAYGYTF
TRBV7-2	TRBJ2-1	CASSLGLGGRNEQFF
TRBV7-2	TRBJ1-4	CASSLVQGGQLFF
TRBV2	TRBJ2-1	CASSPIPGNEQFF
TRBV4-1	TRBJ2-7	CASSQDRGGSAYEQYF
TRBV27	TRBJ2-7	CASKIAGPSSYEQYF
TRBV6-6	TRBJ1-5	CASSYSGQLPAQHF
TRBV28	TRBJ1-4	CASSPGGDNEKLFF
TRBV5-4	TRBJ2-7	CASGYSPEQYF
TRBV2	TRBJ2-1	CASSELAGAYNEQFF
TRBV27	TRBJ2-5	CASSILRGYRETQYF
TRBV7-2	TRBJ1-6	CASRTEGAGNSPLHF
TRBV6-5	TRBJ1-4	CASRAGQDNEKLFF
TRBV4-1	TRBJ1-1	CASSQDPGGLTEAFF
TRBV7-9	TRBJ2-1	CASSLRDKTNNEQFF
TRBV10-1	TRBJ2-5	CASSESGSGQETQYF
TRBV2	TRBJ1-2	CASSEQGRTGNNYGYTF
TRBV6-5	TRBJ2-2	CASSYEGGRAGELFF
TRBV7-3	TRBJ1-1	CASSFGLNTEAFF
TRBV27	TRBJ2-2	CASSFSRAGTGELFF
TRBV7-3	TRBJ2-5	CASSLRASGQETQYF
TRBV6-6	TRBJ2-3	CASSYAPGGGGDTQYF
TRBV11-2	TRBJ2-1	CASRPVRGIYNEQFF
TRBV11-2	TRBJ1-6	CASSSQYQGFDSPLHF
TRBV14	TRBJ1-2	CASSQGWTGEIYGYTF
TRBV29-1	TRBJ1-1	CSVVSREGAEAFF
TRBV28	TRBJ1-2	CASVPGEGRRGYTF
TRBV5-1	TRBJ2-3	CASSGGQKRHTDTQYF